This record concerns one TCR beta chain sequence. Resolution of symptoms, clearance, or two negative PCRs was present in recovered Cohort 3 donors. The sample comes from a study of blood T cell repertoires in COVID-19. About the research overall: The analysed material was cDNA or gDNA that came from T cells, B-cell-depleted T cells, or PBMCs.

Authors' methods: Amplification of reference gene primers provided the estimated nucleated cell counts. TCRdb keeps only in-frame clones here, not all; method: immunoSEQ multiplex PCR. The D gene and trimming were derived from the DNA, and the V and J assignments and clone size from that table. The table records hundreds of thousands of clones, approximately 90% of them present only once. Germline V gene sequence: CDR1 SGHAT, CDR2 FQNNGV. With 0 bases clipped from V and 0 bases from J, the junction kept 8 bases outside the gene matches. CDR3 length equals 18 residues. Sequencing was carried out using PBMCs or T cells enriched from blood (not recorded which). The rearrangement links TRBV11-2 to TRBJ1-1, with 9 bases that match TRBD1. This sequence originates from a woman aged 25 to 39 who had recovered from COVID-19. DNA of the CDR3: TGTGCCAGCAGCTTAGATTGGGACAGGGACCTTATGAACACTGAAGCTTTCTTT. It encodes CASSLDWDRDLMNTEAFF.